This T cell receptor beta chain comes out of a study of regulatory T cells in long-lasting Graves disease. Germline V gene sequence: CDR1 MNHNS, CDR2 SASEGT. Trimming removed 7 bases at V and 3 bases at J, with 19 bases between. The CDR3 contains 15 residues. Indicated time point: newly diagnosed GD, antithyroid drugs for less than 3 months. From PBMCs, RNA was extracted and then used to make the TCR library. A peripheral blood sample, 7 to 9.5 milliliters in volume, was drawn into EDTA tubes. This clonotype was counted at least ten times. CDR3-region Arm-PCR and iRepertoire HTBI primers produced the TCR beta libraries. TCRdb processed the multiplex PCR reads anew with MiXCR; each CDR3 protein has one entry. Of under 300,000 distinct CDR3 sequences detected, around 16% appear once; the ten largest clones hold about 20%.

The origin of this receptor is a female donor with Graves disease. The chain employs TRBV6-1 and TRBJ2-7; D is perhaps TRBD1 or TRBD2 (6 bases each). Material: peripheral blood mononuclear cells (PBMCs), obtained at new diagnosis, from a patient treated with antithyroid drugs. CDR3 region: CASTGWGALGYEQYF. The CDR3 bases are TGTGCCAGCACCGGGTGGGGGGCGCTGGGCTACGAGCAGTACTTC.